Listed below are T cell receptor beta chains from one sample, sequenced in a study of blood T cell repertoires in COVID-19. Using immunoSEQ multiplex PCR, the repertoire was profiled, and TCRdb retains in-frame clones only, with some absent. The sample contains 90,000 or so clones, about nine tenths of which appear only once. Sequencing used peripheral blood. The receptors were sampled from a man aged 55 to 69 with COVID-19, enrolled during active disease. Each CDR3 is given with its conserved first and last residue.

TRBV29-1,CSGAGGANEQYF
TRBV9,CASSLGGSISDTQYF
TRBV5-1,CASSHHRIRAQETQYF
TRBV28,CASSTRVTGNEKLFF
TRBV3-1/TRBV3-2,CASSRSQTGNTEAFF
TRBV6-6,CASVQGSTDTQYF
TRBV10-3,CAISEPQGVKQFF
TRBV5-1,CASSLDLSAAEKLFF
TRBV4-3,CASAHGLAGDSTGELFF
TRBV18,CASSPHVQGTYEQYF
TRBV6-6,CASSYSGGMSSYEQYF
TRBV27,CASSDFPPGQGGGTDTQYF
TRBV19,CASSIQGEHNSPLHF
TRBV9,CASSVARGQMDGYTF
TRBV4-1,CASSQTNSPLHF
TRBV6-1,CASSARDRAWNTEAFF
TRBV5-1,CASSPLTSDYEQYF
TRBV3-1/TRBV3-2,CASSQDGPRGEQTGELFF
TRBV7-9,CASSLQNSPLHF
TRBV5-1,CASSLEVGYQPQHF
TRBV5-5,CASSLSLTNTGELFF
TRBV3-1/TRBV3-2,CASSHSSGSTYEQYF
TRBV3-1/TRBV3-2,CASSGTVSEQFF
TRBV21-1,CASSKAGHEQYF
TRBV2,CAITKPGQGRTEAFF
TRBV7-8,CASSREREETQYF
TRBV6-1,CASSETAGGPTEAFF
TRBV7-8,CASSFTIPTEYQETQYF
TRBV21-1,CASSAGGTSGRSDTGELFF
TRBV9,CASSPRDRDYEQYF
TRBV3-1/TRBV3-2,CASSPDRVAGNTIYF
TRBV7-6,CASSFSTGTDTQYF
TRBV7-8,CASSLGDSQETQYF
TRBV18,CASSPPSGTGQNEQFF
TRBV10-3,CAISDSGLADPYEQYF
TRBV4-3,CASSQRTGRDTQYF
TRBV7-8,CASRDDRVPYEQYF
TRBV24-1,CATRRSANTGELFF
TRBV9,CASSLDSNYGYTF
TRBV5-8,CASSRGLAGANVLTF
TRBV11-3,CASSLGQGHNYGYTF
TRBV18,CASSPESTDTEAFF
TRBV19,CASSITSGREQFF
TRBV12-5,CASARGDTGELFF
TRBV21-1,CASSKGGQERWSYNSPLHF
TRBV27,CASSRTGTEAFF
TRBV5-4,CASSMRLAGADTQYF
TRBV4-3,CASSQVRARGETQYF
TRBV3-1/TRBV3-2,CASSQERTSGRGEQFF
TRBV5-6,CASSGTGGETNEKLFF
TRBV7-9,CASSLKQRPYEQYF
TRBV10-1,CASSQGQGARYEQYF
TRBV19,CASSDSPDRGAWGYTF